The 8 T cell receptor beta chains given below trace back to one sample, sequenced in a study of T-cell memory formation after mild COVID-19. One entry per CDR3 protein results from TCRdb running MiXCR on the 5' RACE reads. This sample has about 410,000 distinct CDR3 sequences, with under 20% found just once. The sample was PBMCs or a T cell subset sorted from them (not recorded which). These receptors all come from a man aged 18 to 30 who had mild COVID-19 (a few samples of this study predate the infection). Cell type and time point are not known.

This CDR3 reads CASSEGQPQHF. In DNA, the CDR3 is TGTGCCAGCAGTGAAGGGCAGCCCCAGCATTTT. This chain uses TRBV12-3 or TRBV12-4 with TRBJ1-5; no clear D gene. Trimming cost V 5 bases and J 7 bases, with 6 bases left between them. The length of the CDR3 is 11 residues.

This clonotype was recorded many times. V and J are TRBV7-3 and TRBJ2-3; no firm D call. This CDR3 contains 14 residues. Germline CDR1 reads SGHTA; CDR2 reads FQGTGA. Deletions cut 1 base from V and 2 bases from J, with 7 bases between. CDR3 bases: TGTGCCAGCAGCTTAAGTCAGACCACAGATACGCAGTATTTT. Encoded protein: CASSLSQTTDTQYF.

In this sample, this clonotype turned up a few times. The genes are TRBV7-9 and TRBJ1-3; TRBD1 agrees at 8 bases. CDR3 length equals 13 residues. Germline V CDR1 and CDR2: SEHNR, FQNEAQ (reference sequence). V was pared by 9 bases and J by 3 bases, with 4 bases of the junction left unmatched. The DNA for the CDR3 is TGTGCCAGTCAGGGGGCCGGTGGAAACACCATATATTTT. Protein: CASQGAGGNTIYF.

V and J are TRBV20-1 and TRBJ2-5; 10 nucleotides line up with TRBD2. V lost 3 bases to trimming and J lost 2 bases; unmatched junction nucleotides: 6. Germline V gene sequence: CDR1 DFQATT, CDR2 SNEGSKA (reference sequence). There are 15 residues in the CDR3. CDR3 bases: TGCAGTGCTAGGTCACTAGCGGGGAATCAAGAGACCCAGTACTTC. Its translation: CSARSLAGNQETQYF.

This clonotype was picked up many times. The rearrangement joins TRBV5-1 to TRBJ2-5; D is perhaps TRBD2 (5 bases). Per germline, CDR1 SGHRS and CDR2 YFSETQ. This CDR3 has 13 residues. V was shortened by 4 bases and J by 5 bases, with 12 bases between the two germline ends. The DNA for the CDR3 is TGCGCCAGCAGCATTGGAGGCGTGGAGACCCAGTACTTC. This codes for CASSIGGVETQYF.

This chain connects TRBV28 to TRBJ2-6; D remains ambiguous. Germline CDR1 reads MDHEN; CDR2 reads SYDVKM. The ends were cut back, 3 bases at V and 0 bases at J, with 15 bases in the middle. The CDR3 loop spans 18 amino acids. In DNA form, the CDR3 reads TGTGCCAGCAGTTTGGACCTGGGAATTAGCTCTGGGGCCAACGTCCTGACTTTC. Encoded protein: CASSLDLGISSGANVLTF.

The rearrangement links TRBV10-3 to TRBJ2-6; no clear D gene. Germline V CDR1 and CDR2: ENHRY, SYGVKD. This CDR3 is 16 amino acids long. The V end lost 1 base, the J end lost 0 bases, and 7 bases lay between the germline ends. The CDR3 loop reads CAISEYPDSGANVLTF. The CDR3 bases are TGTGCCATCAGTGAGTACCCGGACTCTGGGGCCAACGTCCTGACTTTC.

This clonotype was counted a few times. The chain joins TRBV11-2 to TRBJ2-5; D is possibly TRBD2 (5 bases). Germline CDR1 SGHAT, CDR2 FQNNGV. The CDR3 is 15 residues long. The ends were cut back, 0 bases at V and 2 bases at J, with 10 bases in the middle. The CDR3 DNA follows: TGTGCCAGCAGCTTAGATCGGTGGAGGCAAGAGACCCAGTACTTC. Translated: CASSLDRWRQETQYF.